This T cell receptor beta chain derives from a study of vaccination effects on CD4 cells after COVID-19. Pools of viral peptides were used by the ViraFEST assay to expand antigen-specific CD4+ T cells ahead of sequencing. Isolation of CD4+ T cells took place after approximately ten days of culture. Study-wide findings and caveats: Whether induced by infection or by vaccine, clones showed marked clonal contraction late after vaccination.

This clone is labeled medium-sized. The target antigen is unknown. The germline V gene encodes CDR1 WSHSY and CDR2 SAAADI. The CDR3 contains 13 residues. V was pared by 8 bases and J by 7 bases, with 15 bases between. Here immunoSEQ multiplex PCR was the method, and the copy in TCRdb shows in-frame clones only, minus some. This sample has roughly 20,000 clones, with 70% found just once. This specimen was CD4+ T cells from PBMCs cultured with HCoV-229E spike peptides, taken before COVID-19 vaccination. The TCR originated in a human donor who received a COVID-19 vaccine. The V gene is TRBV10-2, the J gene TRBJ1-5; TRBD1 is a possible D gene (5 bases). CDR3 region: CASSLERGQPQHF. The CDR3 DNA reads TGCGCCAGCTCCCTTGAACGGGGCCAGCCCCAGCATTTT.